This T cell receptor beta chain is drawn from a study of long-term antiretroviral therapy in people with HIV. Whole-study findings and limits: In samples taken after ART, diversity increased but remained below transplant donor control levels. On ART adherence, viral resistance or therapy changes, no data were available. Relative to control repertoires, HIV repertoires exhibited narrower CDR3 length ranges.

This clone was seen only a few times. Its antigen remains unidentified. At the survey level, the v3.0 immunoSEQ assay was run. Sequenced by immunoSEQ multiplex PCR; TCRdb stores in-frame clones only, minus some. The sample carries 20,000 to 25,000 clones, 95% recorded once. This sequence originates from a woman between 50 and 59 years old with HIV. The sequences come from unsorted PBMCs, collected just over 4.8 years after starting antiretroviral therapy.

Here the CDR3 DNA reads TGTGCCAGCACTGTGGGCGGATTCGAGACAGAGACCCAGTACTTC. Its translation: CASTVGGFETETQYF. The rearrangement joins TRBV6-1 to TRBJ2-5; D call uncertain. This CDR3 comprises 15 residues. The germline V gene has CDR1 MNHNS and CDR2 SASEGT. V lost 7 bases and J lost 4, with 19 bases in between.